The T cell receptor (beta chain) described here comes from a study of human T cells and chemical hapten exposure. Whole-study context: Patch testing was performed with 0.01% DPC on the upper back, with reading at 6 days. General observations from the study: Following DPC sensitization, TCRs present above 1 in 1000 frequency showed no change.

The library labeled individual cDNA molecules by adding unique molecular identifiers to them. TCRdb reanalysed the RACE reads using MiXCR and keeps one entry per CDR3 protein. The data show 180,000 or so distinct CDR3 sequences, roughly 30% seen once. V lost 3 bases to trimming and J lost 4 bases, with 8 bases between them. CDR1 and CDR2 from the germline V gene are SGHRS and YFSETQ. This CDR3 region has 14 residues. The time point is: pre-sensitization, week 0. The treatment was: therapeutic diphenylcyclopropenone sensitization with weekly scalp DPC. Sequencing started from total RNA isolated from unfractionated whole blood. About this clonotype itself: Its cognate antigen is unknown.

This clonotype originated in a young woman with alopecia areata. Some clones in this sample may be carry-over from other donors' samples. Sequencing was performed on whole blood, taken in connection with sensitization to the hapten diphenylcyclopropenone (DPC). The V call is TRBV5-1, the J call TRBJ2-6, with D hard to call. CDR3 sequence: CASSSLPGANVLTF. In DNA, the CDR3 is TGCGCCAGCAGCTCCCTTCCGGGGGCCAACGTCCTGACTTTC.